A selection of T cell receptor beta chains follows, all from one sample in a study of CD8 T cells in ankylosing spondylitis. From the 5' RACE reads, TCRdb called clonotypes with MiXCR, one entry per CDR3 protein. The data show 700,000 or so distinct CDR3 sequences, around 20% seen once. The specimen was blood, either unsorted or a sorted T cell fraction (not recorded which). The receptors originated from a male donor with ankylosing spondylitis. CDR3s include the opening cysteine and the closing phenylalanine or tryptophan. D genes are given only for firm matches. Size is omitted from some rows. Given values are once, few, many or a class for expanded clones.

V,D,size,J,DNA,CDR3
TRBV4-1,-,few,TRBJ1-2,TGCGCCAGCAGCCAAGAGTACCCCTCCGAGGGCTATGGCTACACCTTC,CASSQEYPSEGYGYTF
TRBV11-2,TRBD2,few,TRBJ2-7,TGTGCCAGCAGCTTAAATCCCCCTTCTAGCGGGAGCGGGTACGAGCAGTACTTC,CASSLNPPSSGSGYEQYF
TRBV7-9,TRBD1,-,TRBJ1-3,TGTGCCAGCAGCTTAGTGGGACAGGGGAGAAACACCATATATTTT,CASSLVGQGRNTIYF
TRBV20-1,-,-,TRBJ2-7,TGCAGTGCCGGGGCCGGGAACACCGCGACGTACGAGCAGTACTTC,CSAGAGNTATYEQYF
TRBV18,-,few,TRBJ2-7,TGTGCCAGCTCACCGGGGCAACAGGGTCTCTACGAGCAGTACTTC,CASSPGQQGLYEQYF
TRBV11-2,-,few,TRBJ1-1,TGTGCCTCACGGCGGCAGATGAACACTGAAGCTTTCTTT,CASRRQMNTEAFF
TRBV6-1,TRBD2,few,TRBJ2-3,TGTGCCAGCAGTGAAATAGTAGCGGGAGGGCCGGGTAGTACGCAGTATTTT,CASSEIVAGGPGSTQYF
TRBV10-3,-,few,TRBJ2-2,TGTGCCACCCGCGACACAACCGGGGAGCTGTTTTTT,CATRDTTGELFF
TRBV28,TRBD2,-,TRBJ2-7,TGTGCCAGCAGTTTCCTCGGGACTAGCGGGAGTTACGAGCAGTACTTC,CASSFLGTSGSYEQYF
TRBV12-3/TRBV12-4,TRBD2,-,TRBJ2-1,TGTGCCAGCAGTTTAATGCGCGGGAGTGATGAGCAGTTCTTC,CASSLMRGSDEQFF
TRBV7-3,TRBD1,few,TRBJ2-3,TGTGCCAGCAGCTTAAATACAGGGGGTAGCACAGATACGCAGTATTTT,CASSLNTGGSTDTQYF
TRBV20-1,-,few,TRBJ2-5,TGCAGTGCCCAGGGACACCAACAAGAGACCCAGTACTTC,CSAQGHQQETQYF
TRBV10-3,TRBD2,-,TRBJ2-1,TGTGCCATCATGCCCCTAGCGGGCGGTGGTGAGCAGTTCTTC,CAIMPLAGGGEQFF
TRBV6-1,TRBD1,few,TRBJ1-1,TGTGCCAGCAGAAGACAGGGTAAGAACACTGAAGCTTTCTTT,CASRRQGKNTEAFF
TRBV15,-,-,TRBJ1-2,TGTGCCACCAGCAGAGATTTGACCTTACTATATGGCTACACCTTC,CATSRDLTLLYGYTF
TRBV29-1,-,many,TRBJ2-7,TGCAGCGTTCTAAGGACCCACGAGCAGTACTTC,CSVLRTHEQYF
TRBV12-3/TRBV12-4,-,-,TRBJ2-2,TGTGCCAGCAGCCGGGACATCGACGGGGAGCTGTTTTTT,CASSRDIDGELFF
TRBV11-2,TRBD2,-,TRBJ2-7,TGTGCCAGCAGCTTTCACGCGGGAGGGGTTAAAAAAAACTACGAGCAGTACTTC,CASSFHAGGVKKNYEQYF
TRBV2,-,few,TRBJ2-1,TGTGCCAGCAGTGAAGCGAGGTACAATGAGCAGTTCTTC,CASSEARYNEQFF
TRBV20-1,-,-,TRBJ1-2,TGCAGTGCTAGGGGGGGGACTGTCTATGGCTACACCTTC,CSARGGTVYGYTF
TRBV20-1,TRBD1,few,TRBJ1-1,TGCAGTACCCGACAGGGTTCCGGGGAAGCTTTCTTT,CSTRQGSGEAFF
TRBV20-1,-,-,TRBJ2-1,TGCAGTGCTCGCGTTACAGGGGAGGGTGAGCAGTTCTTC,CSARVTGEGEQFF
TRBV12-3/TRBV12-4,TRBD1,few,TRBJ2-5,TGTGCCAGTAACGGGGGGACAGGGGTTTTCGAGACCCAGTACTTC,CASNGGTGVFETQYF
TRBV4-3,-,-,TRBJ2-1,TGCGCCAGCAGCCAAGATTATGGACCCATAAGCTCCTACAATGAGCAGTTCTTC,CASSQDYGPISSYNEQFF
TRBV30,-,once,TRBJ2-3,TGTGCCTGGACTTGGAGGGACTCAACAGATACGCAGTATTTT,CAWTWRDSTDTQYF
TRBV4-1,-,few,TRBJ1-2,TGCGCCAGCAGCCAAGGGGGCGGATCCTTC,CASSQGGGSF
TRBV20-1,TRBD1,few,TRBJ2-1,TGCAGTGCTGCCCGGGACAGGGGGAATGAGCAGTTCTTC,CSAARDRGNEQFF
TRBV6-5,-,-,TRBJ2-1,TGTGCCAGCAGTTACTCGATTTCTGGACTCGCGACCAATGAGCAGTTCTTC,CASSYSISGLATNEQFF
TRBV12-3/TRBV12-4,-,many,TRBJ2-1,TGTGCCAGCAGTTCTGACGTGTCCTCCTACAATGAGCAGTTCTTC,CASSSDVSSYNEQFF
TRBV7-2,-,-,TRBJ2-1,TGTGCCAGCAGGCAGAGGGGGGCCCATTACAATGAGCAGTTCTTC,CASRQRGAHYNEQFF
TRBV5-5,TRBD2,-,TRBJ2-7,TGTGCCAGCAGCTTGGTGGCGGGGGACCGTACCTACGAGCAGTACTTC,CASSLVAGDRTYEQYF
TRBV28,-,-,TRBJ2-1,TGTGCCAGCAGCCGGGACTTAAACAATGAGCAGTTCTTC,CASSRDLNNEQFF
TRBV12-3/TRBV12-4,-,few,TRBJ2-2,TGTGCCAGCAGTCCCAAAAGTGAGCTGTTTTTT,CASSPKSELFF
TRBV4-1,-,few,TRBJ1-2,TGCGCCAGCAGCCAACAAGACAGGCGAGCTGGCTACACCTTC,CASSQQDRRAGYTF
TRBV7-8,TRBD2,few,TRBJ2-1,TGTGCCAGCAGCTTAGAGTATAGCGGGAGGGTCAATGAGCAGTTCTTC,CASSLEYSGRVNEQFF
TRBV5-1,-,-,TRBJ2-7,TGCGCCAGCAGCTTGGATAAGTACTACGAGCAGTACTTC,CASSLDKYYEQYF
TRBV15,-,few,TRBJ1-6,TGTGCCACCAGCAGAGCCGGGGGGGGAAAGGGTTCACCCCTCCACTTT,CATSRAGGGKGSPLHF
TRBV7-9,TRBD2,-,TRBJ2-5,TGTGCCAGCAGCTCGCCTGCGGGGGGGCCGGAGACCCAGTACTTC,CASSSPAGGPETQYF
TRBV29-1,TRBD1,-,TRBJ2-3,TGCAGCGTGGACAGGGATGTGTCAGATACGCAGTATTTT,CSVDRDVSDTQYF
TRBV3-1,TRBD2,-,TRBJ2-3,TGTGCCAGCAGCCAAGATACGGGACTAGCGGGGGGGAGCACAGATACGCAGTATTTT,CASSQDTGLAGGSTDTQYF
TRBV29-1,-,-,TRBJ2-1,TGCAGCGTGCGGAATGAGTACAATGAGCAGTTCTTC,CSVRNEYNEQFF
TRBV20-1,-,-,TRBJ2-1,TGCAGTGCTACGGTCGCCGGGGCAGGGGACTACAATGAGCAGTTCTTC,CSATVAGAGDYNEQFF
TRBV20-1,-,few,TRBJ2-7,TGCAGTGCTAACCGGGACTTAAACTACGAGCAGTACTTC,CSANRDLNYEQYF